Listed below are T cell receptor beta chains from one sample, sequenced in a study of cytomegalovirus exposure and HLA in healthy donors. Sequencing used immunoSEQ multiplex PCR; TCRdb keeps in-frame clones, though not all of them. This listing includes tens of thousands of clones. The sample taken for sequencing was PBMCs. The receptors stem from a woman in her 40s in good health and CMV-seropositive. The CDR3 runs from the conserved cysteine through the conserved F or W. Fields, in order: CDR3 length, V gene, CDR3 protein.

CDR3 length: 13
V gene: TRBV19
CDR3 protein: CASSATGIRAQHF

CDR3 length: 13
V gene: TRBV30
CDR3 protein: CAWSVGAGNIQYF

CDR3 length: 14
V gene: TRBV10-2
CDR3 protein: CASGHGGLVETQYF

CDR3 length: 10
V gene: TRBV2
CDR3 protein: CASGGYEQYF

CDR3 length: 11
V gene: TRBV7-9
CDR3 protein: CASSQALEQYF

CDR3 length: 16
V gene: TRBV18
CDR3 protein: CASSQLGPATGQPQHF

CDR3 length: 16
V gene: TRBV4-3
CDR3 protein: CASSQDSGGTPYEQYF

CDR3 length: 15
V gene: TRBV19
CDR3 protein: CASSIRDSQAYEQYF

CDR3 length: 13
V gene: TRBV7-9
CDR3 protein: CASSWGQVSEQYF

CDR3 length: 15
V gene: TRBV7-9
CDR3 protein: CASSPPGLRGTEAFF

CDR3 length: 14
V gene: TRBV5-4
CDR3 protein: CASSLPGGPYEQYF

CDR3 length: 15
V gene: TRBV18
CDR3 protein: CASSPRLAETDTQYF

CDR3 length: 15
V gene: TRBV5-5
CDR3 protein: CASSLVTANTGELFF

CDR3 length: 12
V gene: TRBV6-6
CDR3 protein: CASRRLASWAFF

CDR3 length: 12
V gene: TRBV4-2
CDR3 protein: CASSQSTDTQYF

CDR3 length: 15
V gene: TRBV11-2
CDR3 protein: CASSLGTGGLNEQFF

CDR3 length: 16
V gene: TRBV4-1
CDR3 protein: CASSPFPAESAYEQYF

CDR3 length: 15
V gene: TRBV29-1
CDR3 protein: CSVEGRSRALETQYF

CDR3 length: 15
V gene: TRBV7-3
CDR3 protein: CASSPDRLIGTEDFF

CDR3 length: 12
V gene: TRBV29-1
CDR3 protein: CSVGDRGYEQYF

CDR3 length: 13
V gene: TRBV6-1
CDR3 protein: CASSVERNTEAFF

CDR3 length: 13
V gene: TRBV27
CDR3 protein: CASSFLSSYEQYF

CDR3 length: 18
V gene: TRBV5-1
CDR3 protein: CASSLEVGSGFYQETQYF

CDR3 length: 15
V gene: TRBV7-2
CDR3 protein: CASSFESRGREIQYF

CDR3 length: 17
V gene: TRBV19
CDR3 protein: CASSITGLAGSTDKQYF

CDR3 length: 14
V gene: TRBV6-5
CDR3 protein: CASSYSPRTTEAFF

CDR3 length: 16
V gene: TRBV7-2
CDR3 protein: CASSLLAGGPGETQYF

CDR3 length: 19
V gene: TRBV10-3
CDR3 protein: CAISEQGGAGGSSSYEQYF

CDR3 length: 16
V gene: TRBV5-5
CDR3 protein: CASSLRLGGSAYEQYF

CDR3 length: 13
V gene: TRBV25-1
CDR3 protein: CASAPGGGHGYTF

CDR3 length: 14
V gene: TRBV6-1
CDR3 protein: CASSVVGGLNEQFF

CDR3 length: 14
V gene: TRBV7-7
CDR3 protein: CASSSGGSGHEQYF

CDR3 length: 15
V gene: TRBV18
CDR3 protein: CASSPEAGDGYEQYF

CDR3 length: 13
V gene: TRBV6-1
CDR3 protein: CAIPGLAYNEQFF

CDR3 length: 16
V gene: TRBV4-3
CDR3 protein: CASSQEKGQGTDTQYF

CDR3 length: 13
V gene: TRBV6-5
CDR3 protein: CASSPGDYYGYTF

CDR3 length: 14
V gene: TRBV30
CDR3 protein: CAWSGTGIQETQYF

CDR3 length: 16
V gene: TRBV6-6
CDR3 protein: CASSPPPLAGEETQYF

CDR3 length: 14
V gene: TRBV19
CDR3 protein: CASSPNRLSYEQYF

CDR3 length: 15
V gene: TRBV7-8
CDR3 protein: CASSNGRTQTYEQYF